Below, 23 T cell receptor beta chains from the same sample are listed, as sequenced in a study of T cell responses to AZD1222 COVID-19 vaccine. Clones were read by immunoSEQ multiplex PCR, and TCRdb kept only the in-frame ones, dropping some. Of about 70,000 clones in the sample, about 85% are singletons; the top ten hold around 1.2%. The specimen comprised peripheral blood, sampled 28 days after the second AZD1222 dose. Receptors originate from an adult who received the AZD1222 COVID-19 vaccine.

This clone was counted a few times. The chain employs TRBV6-5 and TRBJ1-2; D remains unclear. CDR3 size: 14 residues. V was shortened by 4 bases and J by 10 bases, with 19 bases between the two germline ends. CDR1 MNHEY and CDR2 SVGAGI come from the germline V gene. The chain's CDR3 is CASSSAGRRVDYTF. The CDR3 coding sequence is TGTGCCAGCAGTTCAGCAGGACGACGGGTTGACTACACCTTC.

This chain connects TRBV5-1 to TRBJ1-4; 9 bases line up with TRBD1. CDR1 and CDR2 from the germline V gene are SGHRS and YFSETQ. The ends lost 3 bases at V and 0 bases at J; junction bases unmatched: 3. The CDR3 covers 16 residues. CDR3 bases: TGCGCCAGCAGCTGGGGGACAGGGACAACTAATGAAAAACTGTTTTTT. Translated, it gives CASSWGTGTTNEKLFF.

The chain recombines TRBV12-5 with TRBJ2-2; D unclear. Trimming took off 0 bases at V and 3 bases at J, with 23 bases between the two ends. The germline V gene encodes CDR1 LGHNT and CDR2 FRNRAP. The CDR3 contains 20 residues. The CDR3 bases are TGTGCTAGTGGTTTGGTATCGATCGGATCAAACTGGTACGACACCGGGGAGCTGTTTTTT. This codes for CASGLVSIGSNWYDTGELFF.

The CDR3 DNA reads TGTGCCAGTAGTATAAAGGACGGAGGGAATTCACCCCTCCACTTT. This sequence encodes CASSIKDGGNSPLHF. The rearrangement joins TRBV19 to TRBJ1-6; D is undetermined. The CDR3 loop spans 15 amino acids. V lost 2 bases, J lost 7 bases, and 12 bases lay in between. Germline V gene data show CDR1 as LNHDA and CDR2 as SQIVND (reference sequence).

The chain uses TRBV27 and TRBJ1-6; D gene uncertain. CDR1 is MNHEY, CDR2 SMNVEV, per germline (reference sequence). Trimming removed 5 bases from V and 6 bases from J, with 14 bases in between. The CDR3 spans 15 residues. The CDR3 region has the DNA TGTGCCAGCAGTAGTCCGGGATGGGGTAATTCACCCCTCCACTTT. It encodes CASSSPGWGNSPLHF.

The CDR3 DNA sequence: TGTGCCAGCAAACGACGACATATGAACACTGAAGCTTTCTTT. This translates into CASKRRHMNTEAFF. The gene calls are TRBV2 and TRBJ1-1; D gene ambiguous. The V end was cut by 7 bases, the J end by 0 bases, with 12 bases between. Per germline, CDR1 SNHLY and CDR2 FYNNEI. The CDR3 length is 14 residues.

The CDR3 sequence: CASSSEALAGDTQYF. The CDR3 DNA reads as TGTGCCAGCAGCTCTGAGGCACTAGCGGGAGACACGCAGTATTTT. This chain uses TRBV7-3 with TRBJ2-3; 11 bases align to TRBD2. The germline gives CDR1 SGHTA, CDR2 FQGTGA. This CDR3 is 15 amino acids long. Germline trimming cut 4 bases from V and 9 bases from J; bases unmatched to any gene: 9.

J is TRBJ2-2 and V is TRBV6-1, with D tentatively TRBD1 or TRBD2 (5 bases each). Deletions cut 0 bases from V and 6 bases from J, with 14 bases between. The CDR3 runs 16 residues. Germline CDR1 MNHNS, CDR2 SASEGT. CDR3 in DNA: TGTGCCAGCAGTGAAGCCCCCCGAAGAGGGGCCGGGGAGCTGTTTTTT. Its translation: CASSEAPRRGAGELFF.

The rearrangement joins TRBV5-6 to TRBJ1-6, with TRBD1 identical over 7 bases. The CDR3 has 15 residues. V trimming: 4 bases; J trimming: 7 bases; junction bases outside the gene matches: 8. CDR1 and CDR2 (germline): SGHDT, YYEEEE. CDR3 DNA: TGTGCCAGCAGCGAGCCGGGACAGCACAATTCACCCCTCCACTTT. Protein product: CASSEPGQHNSPLHF.

The V and J genes are TRBV13 and TRBJ2-7; 7 bases are a match to TRBD2. V dropped 5 bases and J dropped 1; count of bases not matched to a gene: 11. CDR3 length: 16 amino acids. Germline CDR1 is PRHDT and CDR2 is FYEKMQ (reference sequence). In DNA form, the CDR3 reads TGTGCCAGCAGCCCCCGGGTAGGGGAGGGGTCCTACGAGCAGTACTTC. Translation: CASSPRVGEGSYEQYF. The variable domain in full, completed from reference TRBV13 and TRBJ2-7, reads AAGVIQSPRHLIKEKRETATLKCYPIPRHDTVYWYQQGPGQDPQFLISFYEKMQSDKGSIPDRFSAQQFSDYHSELNMSSLELGDSALYFCASSPRVGEGSYEQYFGPGTRLTVT.

The chain recombines TRBV4-3 with TRBJ1-2; D perhaps matches TRBD1 (5 bases). Germline V gene lookup returns CDR1 LGHNA and CDR2 YSLEER. The germline V and J ends were trimmed by 3 bases and 9 bases, with 17 bases remaining between them. The CDR3 is 14 residues long. Here the CDR3 DNA reads TGCGCCAGCAGCCAGGACGGACAACCTATAAGCTACACCTTC. The encoded protein is CASSQDGQPISYTF.

The chain uses TRBV12-3 or TRBV12-4 and TRBJ1-2, with D unresolved. The ends were cut back, 3 bases at V and 1 base at J, with 6 bases in the middle. The CDR3 loop spans 13 amino acids. The CDR3 sequence: CASSLEVNYGYTF. In nucleotides, the CDR3 is TGTGCCAGCAGTTTGGAGGTTAACTATGGCTACACCTTC.

The genes are TRBV5-6 and TRBJ1-2; 7 positions match TRBD1. Germline loops: CDR1 SGHDT, CDR2 YYEEEE. The CDR3 is 16 residues long. Trimming at V came to 4 bases and at J to 4 bases, leaving 13 bases not matched to a gene. CDR3 protein: CASSIRTGTPLYGYTF. As DNA, the CDR3 is TGTGCCAGCAGCATACGGACAGGTACCCCTCTCTATGGCTACACCTTC. Filled out from reference TRBV5-6 and TRBJ1-2, the complete variable domain reads DAGVTQSPTHLIKTRGQQVTLRCSPKSGHDTVSWYQQALGQGPQFIFQYYEEEERQRGNFPDRFSGHQFPNYSSELNVNALLLGDSALYLCASSIRTGTPLYGYTFGSGTRLTVV.

V usage is TRBV19 and J usage is TRBJ1-2, with 8 positions matching TRBD1. The CDR3 is 15 residues long. Germline V gene lookup returns CDR1 LNHDA and CDR2 SQIVND (reference sequence). Trimming at V came to 5 bases and at J to 5 bases, leaving 10 bases not matched to a gene. CDR3 coding DNA: TGTGCCAGTAGTCCAGACAGGGGCTACAAATATGGCTACACCTTC. Encoded protein: CASSPDRGYKYGYTF. Variable domain in full (rest from reference TRBV19 and TRBJ1-2): DGGITQSPKYLFRKEGQNVTLSCEQNLNHDAMYWYRQDPGQGLRLIYYSQIVNDFQKGDIAEGYSVSREKKESFPLTVTSAQKNPTAFYLCASSPDRGYKYGYTFGSGTRLTVV.

The CDR3 spells CASSREQRPYNSPLHF. DNA for the CDR3: TGTGCCAGCAGCCGAGAACAGAGGCCCTATAATTCACCCCTCCACTTT. The rearrangement joins TRBV3-1 (or the pseudogene TRBV3-2) to TRBJ1-6; D is unclear. CDR1 and CDR2 from the germline V gene are LGHDT and YNNKEL (reference sequence). V lost 4 bases, J lost 2 bases, and 12 bases lay in between. CDR3 length equals 16 residues.

This chain links TRBV5-1 with TRBJ2-6, with 8 bases matching TRBD1. The CDR3 has 16 residues. Trimming at V came to 2 bases and at J to 2 bases, leaving 3 bases not matched to a gene. Per germline, CDR1 SGHRS and CDR2 YFSETQ. The CDR3 DNA sequence: TGCGCCAGCAGCTTAACAGGGGGAACTGGGGCCAACGTCCTGACTTTC. The encoded protein is CASSLTGGTGANVLTF.

The rearrangement links TRBV5-1 to TRBJ2-7; TRBD1 matches 9 bases. V was clipped by 2 bases and J by 4 bases; unmatched bases: 4. The CDR3 has 14 amino acids. CDR1 and CDR2 from the germline V gene are SGHRS and YFSETQ. CDR3 coding DNA: TGCGCCAGCAGCTTAAGAGACAGGGGGTACGAGCAGTACTTC. Amino acid sequence: CASSLRDRGYEQYF.

The rearrangement links TRBV6-2 or TRBV6-3 to TRBJ1-6; D is uncertain. V was trimmed by 6 bases and J by 9 bases, leaving 15 bases between them. Germline V gene data show CDR1 as MNHEY and CDR2 as SVGEGT. The CDR3 has 14 amino acids. CDR3 in DNA: TGTGCCAGCAGCCAGCTAGATGCTAGTTCACCCCTCCACTTT. This gives the protein CASSQLDASSPLHF.

This clone has just a few counts. The genes are TRBV5-5 and TRBJ1-3; a weak D match, TRBD1 (5 bases). Germline V gene data show CDR1 as SGHKS and CDR2 as YYEKEE (reference sequence). With 6 bases removed from V and 0 bases from J, the gap between germline ends came to 10 bases. This CDR3 has 14 residues. The CDR3 DNA reads as TGTGCCAGCAAACAGGCGAGCTCTGGAAACACCATATATTTT. Its protein product is CASKQASSGNTIYF. Full variable domain (remainder filled in from reference TRBV5-5 and TRBJ1-3): DAGVTQSPTHLIKTRGQQVTLRCSPISGHKSVSWYQQVLGQGPQFIFQYYEKEERGRGNFPDRFSARQFPNYSSELNVNALLLGDSALYLCASKQASSGNTIYFGEGSWLTVV.

This clone has just one count. The V call is TRBV7-2, the J call TRBJ2-5; TRBD2 matches at 9 bases. The length of the CDR3 is 14 residues. With V trimmed by 1 base and J by 4 bases, 1 base remained unmatched. Per the germline V gene, CDR1 is SGHTA and CDR2 is FQGNSA. The CDR3 region is CASSLGLAAETQYF. The CDR3 DNA is TGTGCCAGCAGCTTAGGACTAGCGGCAGAGACCCAGTACTTC.

The rearrangement joins TRBV9 to TRBJ2-7; D remains ambiguous. This CDR3 contains 13 residues. Germline CDR1 and CDR2: SGDLS and YYNGEE. V lost 2 bases, J lost 5 bases, and 11 bases lay in between. The CDR3 DNA follows: TGTGCCAGCAGCGTCTCCTTAATGGACGAGCAGTACTTC. Translated: CASSVSLMDEQYF. Supplemented by reference TRBV9 and TRBJ2-7, the full variable domain reads DSGVTQTPKHLITATGQRVTLRCSPRSGDLSVYWYQQSLDQGLQFLIQYYNGEERAKGNILERFSAQQFPDLHSELNLSSLELGDSALYFCASSVSLMDEQYFGPGTRLTVT.

This chain uses TRBV4-3 with TRBJ1-1, with D possibly TRBD1 on 5 matching bases. The CDR3 is 17 amino acids. Trimming took off 0 bases at V and 1 base at J, with 15 bases between the two ends. CDR1 and CDR2 (germline): LGHNA, YSLEER. DNA for the CDR3: TGCGCCAGCAGCCAAGACCCCCCACAGGCCGCGAACACTGAAGCTTTCTTT. It translates to CASSQDPPQAANTEAFF.

The chain is built from TRBV7-2 and TRBJ2-5; D unclear. Germline V CDR1 and CDR2: SGHTA, FQGNSA. The V end lost 0 bases, the J end lost 5 bases, and 10 bases lay between the germline ends. This CDR3 spans 14 amino acids. CDR3 sequence reads: CASSLAGPRETQYF. CDR3 nucleotides: TGTGCCAGCAGCTTAGCCGGACCAAGGGAGACCCAGTACTTC.